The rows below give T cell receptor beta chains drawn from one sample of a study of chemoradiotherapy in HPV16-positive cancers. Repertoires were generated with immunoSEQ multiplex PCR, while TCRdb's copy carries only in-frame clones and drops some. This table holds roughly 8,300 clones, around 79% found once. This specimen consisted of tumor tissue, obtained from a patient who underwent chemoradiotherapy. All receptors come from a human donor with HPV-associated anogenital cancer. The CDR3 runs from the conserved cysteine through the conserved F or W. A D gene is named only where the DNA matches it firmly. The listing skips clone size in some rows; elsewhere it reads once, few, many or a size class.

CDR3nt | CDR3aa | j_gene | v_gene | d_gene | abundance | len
TGTGCCAGCAGCGTAGAGGGGGACAGGGTGAGCGAGCAGTACTTC | CASSVEGDRVSEQYF | TRBJ2-7 | TRBV9 | TRBD1 | few | 15
TGTGCCAGCAGGCAAGGGACAGGGGGGAATCAGCCCCAGCATTTT | CASRQGTGGNQPQHF | TRBJ1-5 | TRBV6-5 | TRBD1 | . | 15
TGTGCCAGCAGTTTATTACAGGGTAGTCAGCCCCAGCATTTT | CASSLLQGSQPQHF | TRBJ1-5 | TRBV28 | . | . | 14
TGTGCCAGCAGCTTAGGAGGGCGGGGGTACCAAGAGACCCAGTACTTC | CASSLGGRGYQETQYF | TRBJ2-5 | TRBV7-9 | TRBD2 | . | 16
TGTGCCAGCAGCTATCCGGGTCCCCGGGGGGATCGGGCGGAGACCCAGTACTTC | CASSYPGPRGDRAETQYF | TRBJ2-5 | TRBV11-3 | TRBD2 | . | 18
TGTGCCTGGAGTACCCCAGGGACGGGGAGTTCACCCCTCCACTTT | CAWSTPGTGSSPLHF | TRBJ1-6 | TRBV30 | . | . | 15
TGTGCCAGCAGCTCGGGACAGGACCTTACCTACGAGCAGTACTTC | CASSSGQDLTYEQYF | TRBJ2-7 | TRBV7-2 | TRBD1 | . | 15
TGTGCCAGCACCCCAGGCGGTATGGGATATGGCTACACCTTC | CASTPGGMGYGYTF | TRBJ1-2 | TRBV7-2 | . | . | 14
TGTGCCAGCTTGGATGGCAGGGAATTTGGACAGCCCCAGCATTTT | CASLDGREFGQPQHF | TRBJ1-5 | TRBV28 | . | . | 15
TGTGCCAGCAGCTTGGGTAGCAATCAGCCCCAGCATTTT | CASSLGSNQPQHF | TRBJ1-5 | TRBV5-4 | . | . | 13
TGCGCCAGCAGCCACGGGGCCAATCAGCCCCAGCATTTT | CASSHGANQPQHF | TRBJ1-5 | TRBV4-3 | . | . | 13
TGTGCTAGTGGTTCCCCAGGACGGATGAACACTGAAGCTTTCTTT | CASGSPGRMNTEAFF | TRBJ1-1 | TRBV12-5 | . | . | 15
TGTGCCAGCACCCGAGCCGGGTGGGAGGGAAACACCGGGGAGCTGTTTTTT | CASTRAGWEGNTGELFF | TRBJ2-2 | TRBV11-3 | TRBD2 | . | 17
TGTGCCAGCTCACGCTCAGGGGCCCTCTATGGCTACACCTTC | CASSRSGALYGYTF | TRBJ1-2 | TRBV18 | . | . | 14
TGTGCCAGCAGTGAAGAGGGACTAGCGGGAGACAATGAGCAGTTCTTC | CASSEEGLAGDNEQFF | TRBJ2-1 | TRBV2 | TRBD2 | . | 16
TGTGCCATCACCCAGCAGCTGCAGGTGGGCTACACCTTC | CAITQQLQVGYTF | TRBJ1-2 | TRBV10-3 | . | . | 13
TGTGCCAGTAGTATCAAAGCAGGGGTTTCACCCCTCCACTTT | CASSIKAGVSPLHF | TRBJ1-6 | TRBV19 | . | . | 14
TGCGCCAGCAGCCAAGGAGGGGGGAGGGAGGGCGAGCAGTACTTC | CASSQGGGREGEQYF | TRBJ2-7 | TRBV4-3 | . | once | 15
TGTGCCAGCAGCCCCCCAGGTGCCAATTCACCCCTCCACTTT | CASSPPGANSPLHF | TRBJ1-6 | TRBV11-2 | . | . | 14
TGTGCCAGCAGCCAGGCCTCACCGCAATTTGGCTACACCTTC | CASSQASPQFGYTF | TRBJ1-2 | TRBV14 | . | few | 14
TGTGCCAGCAGCCCCCCCGCGAGCCCTGAGCAGTACTTC | CASSPPASPEQYF | TRBJ2-7 | TRBV7-7 | . | few | 13
TGCGCCAGCAGCATCTCCGGGACTAGCGGCTACAATGAGCAGTTCTTC | CASSISGTSGYNEQFF | TRBJ2-1 | TRBV5-1 | TRBD2 | . | 16
TGTGCCAGCAGCTTGGTAAGACTCGCAGATCCCCACAATGAGCAGTTCTTC | CASSLVRLADPHNEQFF | TRBJ2-1 | TRBV5-4 | . | . | 17
TGTGCCAGCAGCACAATTTACGAGCAGTACTTC | CASSTIYEQYF | TRBJ2-7 | TRBV25-1 | . | . | 11
TGCGCCAGCAGCTTGGGACAGGGTGGAAGCGAAAAACTGTTTTTT | CASSLGQGGSEKLFF | TRBJ1-4 | TRBV5-1 | TRBD1 | . | 15
TGTGCCAGCAGCCCCCCAGCGGGAGTCCGCGAGCAGTACTTC | CASSPPAGVREQYF | TRBJ2-7 | TRBV7-2 | TRBD2 | few | 14
TGCGCCAGCAGCCAAGAAGGGAAGCGGGAGTGGCCAGATACGCAGTATTTT | CASSQEGKREWPDTQYF | TRBJ2-3 | TRBV4-3 | TRBD2 | once | 17
TGTGCCAGCAGCTATAGGCAAGGGGTAAATGAGCAGTTCTTC | CASSYRQGVNEQFF | TRBJ2-1 | TRBV7-6 | . | . | 14
TGCGCCAGCAGCCAACCAGGGGGCTCTGAAGCTTTCTTT | CASSQPGGSEAFF | TRBJ1-1 | TRBV4-3 | TRBD1 | . | 13
TGTGCCAGCAGCCGGGGGGCAGGGCGGTCCTACGAGCAGTACTTC | CASSRGAGRSYEQYF | TRBJ2-7 | TRBV5-4 | . | . | 15
TGTGCCAGCAGTTACTCGTGGGGGGCAGGGGAAAAACTGTTTTTT | CASSYSWGAGEKLFF | TRBJ1-4 | TRBV6-5 | . | . | 15
TGTGCCAGCAGCGCGAATTTGGGGGTGATCGGGGATGAGCAGTTCTTC | CASSANLGVIGDEQFF | TRBJ2-1 | TRBV9 | . | once | 16
TGTGCCAGCAGCGTAGTGGCCAGGGATTGGGGAAGGAAGTCACCCCTCCACTTT | CASSVVARDWGRKSPLHF | TRBJ1-6 | TRBV9 | . | . | 18
TGTGCCATCAGTGAGTCTCCGGGACTCCAGTCTGGCTACACCTTC | CAISESPGLQSGYTF | TRBJ1-2 | TRBV10-3 | . | . | 15
TGTGCCAGCAGCTTAAGGGGGTCCGGATCCGCACCAATCCCCCTCCACTTT | CASSLRGSGSAPIPLHF | TRBJ1-6 | TRBV7-2 | . | few | 17
TGTGCCAGCACCACGGCGAGCTTCCAGCATTTT | CASTTASFQHF | TRBJ1-5 | TRBV6-1 | . | . | 11
TGTGCCAGCTCACGGACGTATCGGGATGGAGACAATGAGCAGTTCTTC | CASSRTYRDGDNEQFF | TRBJ2-1 | TRBV18 | . | once | 16
TGTGCCAGCAGTCCCCCGGACAACCCTAACTATGGCTACACCTTC | CASSPPDNPNYGYTF | TRBJ1-2 | TRBV28 | . | . | 15
TGTGCCAGCAGCTACACCGGGACAGGAGCTTTCTTT | CASSYTGTGAFF | TRBJ1-1 | TRBV11-2 | TRBD1 | . | 12
TGTGCCAGTAGTCTCCTCGGGGGACAGAATAACTATGGCTACACCTTC | CASSLLGGQNNYGYTF | TRBJ1-2 | TRBV19 | TRBD1 | . | 16
TGTGCCAGCAGAGGGTCGGGAGCTAACTATGGCTACACCTTC | CASRGSGANYGYTF | TRBJ1-2 | TRBV28 | . | . | 14
TGTGCCAGCAGCACAGACATGGTTGTCTATGGCTACACCTTC | CASSTDMVVYGYTF | TRBJ1-2 | TRBV7-9 | . | . | 14
TGCGCCAGCAGCACGTTGGGGGGCGGCGGGAACACTGAAGCTTTCTTT | CASSTLGGGGNTEAFF | TRBJ1-1 | TRBV5-1 | . | . | 16
TGTGCCAGCAGTGAAAGACGACAGGTGCCCGGGGAGCTGTTTTTT | CASSERRQVPGELFF | TRBJ2-2 | TRBV25-1 | . | . | 15
TGTGCCAGCAGCCCTTCGGGACAGAGAAATAAAAAACTGTTTTTT | CASSPSGQRNKKLFF | TRBJ1-4 | TRBV7-2 | TRBD1 | . | 15
TGCAGCGTTTCGACAGGGACCTACAATGAGCAGTTCTTC | CSVSTGTYNEQFF | TRBJ2-1 | TRBV29-1 | TRBD1 | . | 13
TGTGCCAGCAGCTCACCGAGGGACGGGAGGGGTCGGGCGAACACCGGGGAGCTGTTTTTT | CASSSPRDGRGRANTGELFF | TRBJ2-2 | TRBV11-3 | TRBD2 | . | 20
TGTGCCTGGAGTGATGAAAACATTCAGTACTTC | CAWSDENIQYF | TRBJ2-4 | TRBV30 | . | . | 11
TGTGCCAGCTCCCCCAGCCCGACAGGAAACTATATCTCTGGAAACACCATATATTTT | CASSPSPTGNYISGNTIYF | TRBJ1-3 | TRBV18 | . | . | 19
TGTGCCAGCAGCACGACCCACGTAGGGACAGTTCCAAATCAGCCCCAGCATTTT | CASSTTHVGTVPNQPQHF | TRBJ1-5 | TRBV7-2 | TRBD1 | few | 18
TGTGCCACCATCGGGAACACTGAAGCTTTCTTT | CATIGNTEAFF | TRBJ1-1 | TRBV6-5 | . | . | 11
TGTGCCAGCAGTTACCCAGGGGGCGGGACAGATACGCAGTATTTT | CASSYPGGGTDTQYF | TRBJ2-3 | TRBV6-6 | TRBD1 | . | 15
TGCGCCAGCACCTGGGGGGGGTCCACTGAAGCTTTCTTT | CASTWGGSTEAFF | TRBJ1-1 | TRBV5-1 | . | . | 13
TGTGCCACCAGCAGAGATCAGTTAGGCGGTAATCAGCCCCAGCATTTT | CATSRDQLGGNQPQHF | TRBJ1-5 | TRBV15 | . | . | 16
TGTGCCAGCAAGTCAGCTGACAAGCCCTACGAGCAGTACTTC | CASKSADKPYEQYF | TRBJ2-7 | TRBV27 | . | . | 14
TGCAGCGTTACCTATAGGGGGTTTACCTCCTACGAGCAGTACTTC | CSVTYRGFTSYEQYF | TRBJ2-7 | TRBV29-1 | . | . | 15
TGTGCCAGCAGTACCGTCCGGCGCGGGGAGACCCAGTACTTC | CASSTVRRGETQYF | TRBJ2-5 | TRBV7-2 | . | . | 14
TGTGCCAGCAGCCACCTAGCGGGAGAACAGGACGAGCAGTACTTC | CASSHLAGEQDEQYF | TRBJ2-7 | TRBV7-3 | TRBD2 | . | 15
TGTGCCAGCACCATACTACAGGGAGGGACTGAAGCTTTCTTT | CASTILQGGTEAFF | TRBJ1-1 | TRBV7-8 | . | once | 14